The entry below gives a single TCR beta chain sequence along with its context. Its matching antigen is unknown. The record originates from a study of T cells in localized non-small cell lung cancer. The study, taken as a whole, reports: Among the top 100 tumor clones, a median about 59 appeared in adjacent lung. The study found T cell clonality highest in uninvolved adjacent lung, above tumor. Sequencing was limited to one tumor region, leaving the possibility of heterogeneity open.

Some clones are missing from TCRdb's copy, which holds only in-frame ones; the method was immunoSEQ multiplex PCR. This sample yields around 140,000 clones, of which around 92% are seen a single time; approximately 1.5% belongs to the top ten. CDR3 length: 17 residues. Germline CDR1 MNHEY, CDR2 SMNVEV (reference sequence). V lost 5 bases and J lost 6; bases outside the gene matches: 15. This chain links TRBV27 with TRBJ2-7, with 11 bases lining up with TRBD2. The receptor was derived from a female donor older than 55 with stage I lung adenocarcinoma. Specimen: peripheral blood, collected before any cancer treatment. DNA for the CDR3: TGTGCCAGCAGTCCCCGTGTTAGCGGGAGGGCCGCGGGCGAGCAGTACTTC. Residues: CASSPRVSGRAAGEQYF.